This TCR beta chain emerged from a study of shared clonotypes between healthy human individuals. This CDR3 contains 13 residues. The germline gives CDR1 MNHNS, CDR2 SASEGT. Of note for this clone: The likely explanation is a read error, given a far larger clone one base away. The sample carries other DNA sequences with the same CDR3.

Sequencing was performed with immunoSEQ multiplex PCR; in TCRdb, only in-frame clones are kept and a portion is missing. The sample has over 400,000 clones, over 70% seen once; the top ten hold more than 9.5%. The sequenced sample was PBMCs. The chain uses TRBV6-1 and TRBJ2-5, with 9 bases matching TRBD1. The origin of this receptor is a woman between 40 and 55 years old in good health. Some clones in this sample may be carry-over from other donors' samples. The CDR3 spells CASLTGGAETQYF. CDR3 coding DNA: TGCGCCAGCCTCACAGGGGGCGCGGAGACCCAGTACTTC.